This is a list of T cell receptor beta chains from one sample in a study of shared clonotypes between healthy human individuals. Repertoires were generated with immunoSEQ multiplex PCR, while TCRdb's copy carries only in-frame clones and drops some. This sample has millions of clones, with approximately 95% found just once. The sample consisted of naive CD8+ T cells sorted from blood. The source of these receptors is a man younger than 30 in good health. The CDR3 runs from the conserved cysteine through the conserved F or W. Each record gives: clone size, CDR3 length, V gene, J gene, D gene, CDR3 protein, CDR3 DNA. D genes are given only for firm matches. A clone size is listed for some rows: how often the clone was seen (once, few, many), or a class if it is expanded.

.	13	TRBV7-8	TRBJ2-1	TRBD1	CASSLEGQREQFF	TGTGCCAGCAGCTTAGAGGGACAGCGAGAGCAGTTCTTC
.	13	TRBV2	TRBJ2-1	.	CASKETSYNEQFF	TGTGCCAGCAAAGAGACTTCCTACAATGAGCAGTTCTTC
.	16	TRBV4-1	TRBJ2-7	.	CASSPLPAGDSYEQYF	TGCGCCAGCAGCCCCCTCCCGGCGGGCGACTCCTACGAGCAGTACTTC
.	14	TRBV6-5	TRBJ1-1	TRBD1	CASSPQGWNTEAFF	TGTGCCAGCAGTCCACAGGGGTGGAACACTGAAGCTTTCTTT
.	12	TRBV28	TRBJ1-6	.	CASSFFWSPLHF	TGTGCCAGCAGTTTTTTTTGGTCACCCCTCCACTTT
.	17	TRBV7-9	TRBJ2-2	TRBD2	CASSLAREGPNTGELFF	TGTGCCAGCAGCTTAGCACGGGAGGGACCGAACACCGGGGAGCTGTTTTTT
.	17	TRBV4-1	TRBJ2-7	TRBD2	CASSQVILTAGAGEQYF	TGCGCCAGCAGCCAAGTGATCCTTACTGCGGGAGCTGGCGAGCAGTACTTC
.	12	TRBV29-1	TRBJ1-2	.	CSGPGLRRGYTF	TGCAGCGGTCCAGGGCTGCGACGGGGCTACACCTTC
.	14	TRBV7-9	TRBJ1-2	.	CASSPRAGSYGYTF	TGTGCCAGCAGCCCCCGGGCAGGGAGCTATGGCTACACCTTC
.	13	TRBV19	TRBJ1-1	.	CASRVGVNTEAFF	TGTGCCAGTAGAGTCGGGGTGAACACTGAAGCTTTCTTT
.	13	TRBV19	TRBJ1-1	.	CASSITLSSEAFF	TGTGCCAGTAGTATTACCCTCTCAAGTGAAGCTTTCTTT
.	15	TRBV2	TRBJ1-1	.	CASSEDRVLNTEAFF	TGTGCCAGCAGTGAAGACAGGGTTTTGAACACTGAAGCTTTCTTT
once	15	TRBV7-9	TRBJ2-1	TRBD1	CAGGRGQGIHQEQFF	TGTGCCGGGGGCCGAGGACAGGGGATCCACCAAGAGCAGTTCTTC
.	13	TRBV30	TRBJ1-1	.	CAWTPVFQEGAFF	TGTGCCTGGACTCCGGTCTTCCAAGAAGGAGCTTTCTTT
.	15	TRBV7-9	TRBJ2-7	TRBD1	CASSLGQGSRHEQYF	TGTGCCAGCAGCCTCGGACAGGGGAGTCGCCACGAGCAGTACTTC
.	14	TRBV13	TRBJ1-2	.	CASSLEVGVKGYTF	TGTGCCAGCAGCTTAGAAGTTGGGGTTAAGGGCTACACCTTC
.	13	TRBV27	TRBJ1-3	.	CASSLGLGNTIYF	TGTGCCAGCAGTCTCGGCCTAGGAAACACCATATATTTT
.	13	TRBV6-5	TRBJ2-7	.	CASSYGVAYEQYF	TGTGCCAGCAGTTACGGGGTTGCCTACGAGCAGTACTTC
.	14	TRBV9	TRBJ2-7	.	CASSAGTQIYEQYF	TGTGCCAGCAGCGCCGGGACACAGATCTACGAGCAGTACTTC
.	14	TRBV7-9	TRBJ1-3	.	CASSADRYGNTIYF	TGTGCCAGCAGCGCAGACAGATACGGAAACACCATATATTTT
.	16	TRBV19	TRBJ2-7	.	CASSMGDRTAGYEQYF	TGTGCCAGTAGTATGGGTGACAGAACGGCGGGCTACGAGCAGTACTTC
.	16	TRBV2	TRBJ2-7	.	CASSASEAWGGYEQYF	TGTGCCAGCAGCGCATCGGAGGCTTGGGGAGGCTACGAGCAGTACTTC
.	14	TRBV19	TRBJ1-2	.	CASSMSTGGYGYTF	TGTGCCAGTAGTATGTCAACGGGGGGCTATGGCTACACCTTC
once	13	TRBV30	TRBJ2-2	.	CAWETGNTGELFF	TGTGCCTGGGAAACGGGGAACACCGGGGAGCTGTTTTTT
.	16	TRBV7-2	TRBJ2-3	TRBD1	CASSTLTGGNTDTQYF	TGTGCCAGCAGCACCCTGACAGGGGGAAACACAGATACGCAGTATTTT
.	13	TRBV15	TRBJ2-7	TRBD1	CATSPDRTYEQYF	TGTGCCACCAGTCCGGACAGGACCTACGAGCAGTACTTC
.	14	TRBV27	TRBJ2-4	.	CASSLRDERNIQYF	TGTGCCAGCAGCCTCCGGGACGAGAGGAACATTCAGTACTTC
once	15	TRBV18	TRBJ2-1	.	CASSRITMPYNEQFF	TGTGCCAGCTCACGGATCACGATGCCCTACAATGAGCAGTTCTTC
.	16	TRBV9	TRBJ2-5	TRBD2	CASSRRLAGDGETQYF	TGTGCCAGCAGCCGACGACTAGCGGGGGACGGGGAGACCCAGTACTTC
.	15	TRBV6-5	TRBJ1-6	.	CASSYGGRLNSPLHF	TGTGCCAGCAGTTACGGGGGACGGCTTAATTCACCCCTCCACTTT
.	16	TRBV27	TRBJ2-1	TRBD2	CASSLSREGRHNEQFF	TGTGCCAGCAGTTTATCAAGGGAGGGGAGGCACAATGAGCAGTTCTTC
.	16	TRBV27	TRBJ2-7	.	CASSPLSSGHLYEQYF	TGTGCCAGCAGTCCTCTCTCCTCGGGACACCTCTACGAGCAGTACTTC
.	15	TRBV4-1	TRBJ2-3	.	CASSYSGGPLDTQYF	TGCGCCAGCAGCTACAGCGGTGGTCCCTTGGATACGCAGTATTTT
.	14	TRBV6-5	TRBJ2-5	.	CASSSGRIQETQYF	TGTGCCAGCAGTTCTGGGCGAATCCAAGAGACCCAGTACTTC
once	17	TRBV10-2	TRBJ2-3	TRBD2	CASSEQYGGGSTDTQYF	TGCGCCAGCAGTGAGCAATACGGGGGGGGCAGCACAGATACGCAGTATTTT
.	15	TRBV25-1	TRBJ1-2	.	CASSEYEDDGYGYTF	TGTGCCAGCAGTGAATATGAGGATGATGGGTATGGCTACACCTTC
once	12	TRBV15	TRBJ2-7	.	CATRAGAYEQYF	TGTGCCACCAGGGCGGGGGCTTACGAGCAGTACTTC
.	13	TRBV4-1	TRBJ2-7	.	CASSQFPFSEQYF	TGCGCCAGCAGCCAATTCCCCTTCTCCGAGCAGTACTTC
.	15	TRBV19	TRBJ1-6	.	CASSTSGQYNSPLHF	TGTGCCAGTAGTACCTCAGGACAGTATAATTCACCCCTCCACTTT
.	14	TRBV5-1	TRBJ1-2	.	CASSPTRVDYGYTF	TGCGCCAGCAGCCCTACAAGGGTAGACTATGGCTACACCTTC